Shown below are 8 T cell receptor beta chains from a single sample sequenced in a study of shared clonotypes between healthy human individuals. Naive CD8 cells comprised CD45RO-negative, CCR7-positively selected cells, excluding terminally differentiated effector memory CD45RA+ cells. Assay: immunoSEQ multiplex PCR; the TCRdb copy retains only in-frame clones and omits some. The table lists about 750,000 clones, 90% to 95% of them singletons. Material: naive CD8+ T cells sorted from blood. The receptors here all came from a man aged 30 to 39 in good health.

The genes are TRBV7-6 and TRBJ2-1; no definite D call. Between the trimmed V and J ends, which lost 1 base and 6 bases, there was a span of 13 bases. Per germline, CDR1 SGHVS and CDR2 FNYEAQ. This CDR3 spans 15 amino acids. The chain's CDR3 is CASSLGPIGGNEQFF. In DNA form, the CDR3 reads TGTGCCAGCAGCTTAGGCCCGATAGGTGGCAATGAGCAGTTCTTC.

The table lists this clone with a few counts. The V and J genes are TRBV13 and TRBJ1-2, with TRBD1 identical over 8 bases. This CDR3 contains 14 residues. Trimming at V came to 5 bases and at J to 3 bases, leaving 5 bases not matched to a gene. Germline CDR1 PRHDT, CDR2 FYEKMQ (reference sequence). CDR3 sequence reads: CASSLTGVDYGYTF. CDR3 nucleotide sequence: TGTGCCAGCAGCCTGACAGGGGTGGACTATGGCTACACCTTC.

This chain joins TRBV28 and TRBJ2-7; 11 positions agree with TRBD2. CDR3 length: 14 amino acids. In germline, CDR1 is MDHEN, CDR2 SYDVKM. V was pared by 2 bases and J by 4 bases, with 1 base of the junction left unmatched. Written as DNA, the CDR3 is TGTGCCAGCAGTTTAACTAGCGGGGGATACGAGCAGTACTTC. Protein product: CASSLTSGGYEQYF.

This chain links TRBV27 with TRBJ1-2, with 9 bases aligning to TRBD1. The junction had 15 bases not matched to a gene; V was cut back by 1 base and J by 6 bases. This CDR3 is 18 amino acids long. Germline CDR1 MNHEY, CDR2 SMNVEV (reference sequence). CDR3 region: CASSLWAPGTGRLDGYTF. DNA for the CDR3: TGTGCCAGCAGTTTATGGGCCCCCGGGACAGGGAGGTTGGATGGCTACACCTTC.

The chain recombines TRBV18 with TRBJ2-3; 10 bases match TRBD2. Germline V lookup: CDR1 KGHSH, CDR2 LQKENI. V was pared by 3 bases and J by 1 base, with 7 bases of the junction left unmatched. The CDR3 totals 17 residues. CDR3 protein: CASSPIFTSGGTDTQYF. The CDR3 DNA is TGTGCCAGCTCACCGATTTTTACTAGCGGGGGCACAGATACGCAGTATTTT.

The chain uses TRBV11-3 and TRBJ2-1, with TRBD2 as a possible D gene (7 bases). The germline V gene has CDR1 SGHNT and CDR2 YENEEA. Trimming pared 5 bases from V and 0 bases from J, leaving 23 bases between. CDR3 size: 19 residues. CDR3 bases: TGTGCCAGCAGCCCTCGCCGAGGGGGGGGCGGCATCTCCTACAATGAGCAGTTCTTC. Its protein is CASSPRRGGGGISYNEQFF.

This clone was seen just once. The V call is TRBV19, the J call TRBJ2-7, with a possible D match to TRBD2 (6 bases). The V end lost 4 bases, the J end lost 5 bases, and 12 bases lay between the germline ends. The germline V gene has CDR1 LNHDA and CDR2 SQIVND (reference sequence). The CDR3 length is 13 residues. For the CDR3, the DNA is TGTGCCAGTAGTACAGGGAGGACCCACGAGCAGTACTTC. Its translation is CASSTGRTHEQYF.

This clone was counted once. The chain links TRBV7-2 to TRBJ1-4; maybe TRBD1 (6 bases). The germline V gene encodes CDR1 SGHTA and CDR2 FQGNSA. The CDR3 is made up of 14 amino acids. Trimming cost V 2 bases and J 4 bases, with 8 bases left between them. Here the CDR3 DNA reads TGTGCCAGCAGCTTAAACAGGGTTAATGAAAAACTGTTTTTT. It yields the protein CASSLNRVNEKLFF.